The 25 T cell receptor beta chains reported below all come from one sample, sequenced in a study of identifying expanded T cells in peripheral blood. The table came from immunoSEQ multiplex PCR; TCRdb's copy has only in-frame clones and leaves some out. The sample holds tens of thousands of clones, 70% to 90% seen once. Sequencing was done on a sample of blood. The receptors come from a person aged 18 to 70 in good health.

V and J are TRBV7-9 and TRBJ2-3; possible D gene TRBD2, 8 bases. Germline V CDR1 and CDR2: SEHNR, FQNEAQ (reference sequence). This CDR3 is built from 17 residues. The V and J ends lost 4 bases and 4 bases respectively, with 21 bases between them. The chain's CDR3 is CASSSPREGAPPDTQYF. The CDR3 DNA is TGTGCCAGCAGCTCCCCCCGGGAGGGGGCCCCCCCAGATACGCAGTATTTT.

The chain recombines TRBV6-1 with TRBJ1-2; D perhaps matches TRBD1 (5 bases). Germline CDR1 MNHNS, CDR2 SASEGT. The CDR3 is 13 amino acids. Trimming cost V 3 bases and J 7 bases, with 12 bases left between them. The CDR3 is CASSERRASGYTF. The DNA of the CDR3 is TGTGCCAGCAGTGAGCGCAGGGCCAGTGGCTACACCTTC.

V gene TRBV5-6 combines with J gene TRBJ1-1, with D uncertain. The CDR3 is made up of 14 amino acids. Germline loops: CDR1 SGHDT, CDR2 YYEEEE. V shed 3 bases and J shed 4 bases, with 13 bases lying between them. Here the CDR3 reads CASSWWSRTTEAFF. As DNA, the CDR3 is TGTGCCAGCAGCTGGTGGTCCAGGACCACTGAAGCTTTCTTT.

The V gene is TRBV6-1, the J gene TRBJ1-2; maybe TRBD1 (6 bases). V gave up 5 bases and J gave up 10 bases, with 11 bases separating them. The germline V gene encodes CDR1 MNHNS and CDR2 SASEGT. The CDR3 runs to 11 residues. CDR3 region: CASSSQGSYTF. As DNA, the CDR3 is TGTGCCAGCAGTTCCCAGGGGTCCTACACCTTC.

CDR3 nucleotide sequence: TGCGCCAGCAGCTTGGTGGGGGCCGGTACAGATACGCAGTATTTT. It is translated as CASSLVGAGTDTQYF. The rearrangement links TRBV5-1 to TRBJ2-3; D might be TRBD1 (6 bases). Trimming stripped 0 bases from V and 3 bases from J, with 11 bases between. There are 15 residues in the CDR3. In germline, CDR1 is SGHRS, CDR2 YFSETQ.

The J gene is TRBJ2-7, the V gene TRBV4-3, with D possibly being TRBD1 or TRBD2 (7 bases each). Germline V gene sequence: CDR1 LGHNA, CDR2 YSLEER. V gave up 1 base and J gave up 0 bases, with 16 bases separating them. The CDR3 loop spans 17 amino acids. In DNA form, the CDR3 reads TGCGCCAGCAGCCAAGTGGCAGGGGGGGGGATCTCCTACGAGCAGTACTTC. Translated: CASSQVAGGGISYEQYF.

V is TRBV27 and J is TRBJ1-1, with D perhaps TRBD1 (5 bases). V was shortened by 5 bases and J by 4 bases, with 17 bases between the two germline ends. Germline CDR1 and CDR2: MNHEY and SMNVEV (reference sequence). CDR3 length: 15 residues. The CDR3 DNA reads TGTGCCAGCAGTCTACTCGTGGGGGGGGGCACTGAAGCTTTCTTT. Its protein is CASSLLVGGGTEAFF.

Only a few counts were recorded for this clone. The rearrangement uses TRBV2 and TRBJ1-1; 7 bases match TRBD1. V dropped 1 base and J dropped 3; count of bases not matched to a gene: 5. CDR3 size: 15 residues. In germline, CDR1 is SNHLY, CDR2 FYNNEI. This chain's CDR3 is CASSEEGTEYTEAFF. The CDR3 nucleotides are TGTGCCAGCAGTGAAGAAGGGACAGAGTACACTGAAGCTTTCTTT.

The chain couples TRBV11-3 to TRBJ2-1; 11 positions agree with TRBD2. V lost 5 bases, J lost 5 bases, and 5 bases stayed unmatched. Germline V gives CDR1 SGHNT, CDR2 YENEEA. The CDR3 is 15 amino acids. This chain's CDR3 is CASSPGLAENNEQFF. The CDR3 nucleotides are TGTGCCAGCAGCCCGGGACTAGCGGAAAACAATGAGCAGTTCTTC.

This clone was recorded a few times. The chain carries TRBV4-2 and TRBJ2-2; D is perhaps TRBD1 or TRBD2 (6 bases each). CDR1 LGHNA and CDR2 YNFKEQ come from the germline V gene. This CDR3 region has 15 residues. V lost 4 bases and J 4 bases, leaving 13 bases between the germline ends. CDR3 protein: CASSPGARGTGELFF. The CDR3 nucleotides read TGTGCCAGCAGCCCGGGGGCGCGTGGCACCGGGGAGCTGTTTTTT.

The gene calls are TRBV18 and TRBJ1-4; 7 nucleotides match TRBD1. In germline, CDR1 is KGHSH, CDR2 LQKENI. Germline trimming cut 5 bases from V and 12 bases from J; bases unmatched to any gene: 12. The CDR3 extends over 14 amino acids. The CDR3 spells CASSSRDSGWELFF. The CDR3 DNA reads TGTGCCAGCTCATCGCGGGACAGTGGTTGGGAACTGTTTTTT.

The rearrangement joins TRBV10-3 to TRBJ1-6; possible D gene TRBD1, 5 bases. Trimming pared 6 bases from V and 5 bases from J, leaving 8 bases between. Germline values: CDR1 ENHRY, CDR2 SYGVKD. The CDR3 runs to 13 residues. Here the CDR3 reads CAIRGRDNSPLHF. The CDR3 nucleotides are TGTGCCATCAGGGGACGGGATAATTCACCCCTCCACTTT.

The chain links TRBV6-1 to TRBJ2-7; 11 bases map to TRBD1. Germline V gene lookup returns CDR1 MNHNS and CDR2 SASEGT. This CDR3 has 15 amino acids. Trimming took 6 bases from V and 3 from J; bases not matched to a gene: 7. CDR3 loop: CASSLWTGGGYEQYF. CDR3 sequence (DNA): TGTGCCAGCAGCCTTTGGACAGGGGGCGGCTACGAGCAGTACTTC.

The chain has TRBV2 and TRBJ2-7; possibly TRBD2 for D (6 bases). Looked up from germline, CDR1 is SNHLY and CDR2 is FYNNEI. The CDR3 length is 16 residues. The germline V and J ends were trimmed by 3 bases and 0 bases, with 15 bases remaining between them. The CDR3 coding sequence is TGTGCCAGCAGTGATCACCGAGACGGGAGCTCCTACGAGCAGTACTTC. It translates to CASSDHRDGSSYEQYF.

The chain employs TRBV10-3 and TRBJ1-2; 8 nucleotides align to TRBD1. The CDR3 covers 16 residues. Germline V gives CDR1 ENHRY, CDR2 SYGVKD. J lost 6 bases, V lost 2 bases, and 11 bases had no gene match. In DNA, the CDR3 is TGTGCCATCAGTGAGCAAGGGGCCGACAGGGGAAATGGCTACACCTTC. Encoded protein: CAISEQGADRGNGYTF.

V usage is TRBV9 and J usage is TRBJ2-1, with a tentative D call TRBD2 (7 bases). This CDR3 has 16 amino acids. Germline V lookup: CDR1 SGDLS, CDR2 YYNGEE. V gave up 4 bases and J gave up 12 bases, with 26 bases separating them. CDR3 residues: CASSPPVAGIKGGQFF. The CDR3 DNA is TGTGCCAGCAGCCCTCCGGTAGCGGGCATCAAGGGGGGGCAGTTCTTC.

CDR3 sequence reads: CSVEGRGASTEAFF. The CDR3 nucleotides read TGCAGCGTTGAAGGTCGAGGGGCTAGCACTGAAGCTTTCTTT. This chain joins TRBV29-1 and TRBJ1-1, with D possibly being TRBD1 (5 bases). V was clipped by 1 base and J by 4 bases, with 13 bases between them. The CDR3 consists of 14 residues. CDR1 is SQVTM, CDR2 ANQGSEA, per germline.

This chain joins TRBV7-9 and TRBJ1-1; D remains ambiguous. The germline V gene encodes CDR1 SEHNR and CDR2 FQNEAQ (reference sequence). V lost 2 bases to trimming and J lost 1 base, with 8 bases between them. This CDR3 spans 14 amino acids. Here the CDR3 reads CASSLFPGNTEAFF. Written as DNA, the CDR3 is TGTGCCAGCAGCTTATTCCCGGGGAACACTGAAGCTTTCTTT.

CDR3 loop: CASSLTNRGTPLHF. The CDR3 DNA is TGTGCCAGCAGTCTAACGAACAGGGGAACGCCCCTCCACTTT. The V call is TRBV28, the J call TRBJ1-6; TRBD1 agrees at 7 bases. The V gene's germline CDR1 is MDHEN and CDR2 SYDVKM. The CDR3 contains 14 residues. The junction had 11 bases not matched to a gene; V was cut back by 5 bases and J by 13 bases.

The chain is built from TRBV9 and TRBJ2-3; D unresolved. Germline lookup yields CDR1 SGDLS and CDR2 YYNGEE. The germline V and J ends were trimmed by 4 bases and 2 bases, with 11 bases remaining between them. This CDR3 contains 14 residues. The CDR3, as DNA: TGTGCCAGCAGCCTCGGCGGACCCACAGATACGCAGTATTTT. This sequence encodes CASSLGGPTDTQYF.

V and J are TRBV4-2 and TRBJ1-5; possible D gene TRBD1, 6 bases. This CDR3 has 17 amino acids. Trimming shortened V by 0 bases and J by 4 bases, and 16 bases separated the two germline ends. Germline CDR1 LGHNA, CDR2 YNFKEQ. CDR3 nucleotides: TGTGCCAGCAGCCAAGAGGGGGCAGGAACTATTAATCAGCCCCAGCATTTT. Translation: CASSQEGAGTINQPQHF.

V usage is TRBV9 and J usage is TRBJ2-6; weak D call: TRBD2 (7 bases). Germline V gives CDR1 SGDLS, CDR2 YYNGEE. This CDR3 region has 18 residues. V was trimmed by 2 bases and J by 2 bases, leaving 17 bases between them. CDR3 nucleotide sequence: TGTGCCAGCAGCGTCTCGGCGGGGGCGGGTACTGGGGCCAACGTCCTGACTTTC. Its protein is CASSVSAGAGTGANVLTF.

The genes are TRBV6-1 and TRBJ2-1; D gene uncertain. Germline CDR1 is MNHNS and CDR2 is SASEGT. V was cut by 2 bases and J by 8 bases, with 10 bases left in between. This CDR3 is built from 13 residues. The CDR3 DNA sequence: TGTGCCAGCAGTGAATCTTGGGGTGATGAGCAGTTCTTC. Translated, it gives CASSESWGDEQFF.

The V gene is TRBV13, the J gene TRBJ1-1; no clear D. The CDR3 is 14 amino acids. In germline, CDR1 is PRHDT, CDR2 FYEKMQ (reference sequence). V lost 3 bases, J lost 2 bases, and 10 bases lay in between. This CDR3 is CASSFRTGNTEAFF. DNA of the CDR3: TGTGCCAGCAGCTTTCGGACGGGCAACACTGAAGCTTTCTTT.

This rearrangement joins TRBV9 to TRBJ2-2; TRBD2 matches at 12 bases. CDR1 SGDLS and CDR2 YYNGEE come from the germline V gene. Losses at the gene ends were 1 base for V and 9 bases for J; bases not matched to a gene: 7. CDR3 size: 16 residues. CDR3 region: CASSVNPLAGGRELFF. The CDR3 coding sequence is TGTGCCAGCAGCGTAAACCCCCTAGCGGGGGGGCGGGAGCTGTTTTTT.